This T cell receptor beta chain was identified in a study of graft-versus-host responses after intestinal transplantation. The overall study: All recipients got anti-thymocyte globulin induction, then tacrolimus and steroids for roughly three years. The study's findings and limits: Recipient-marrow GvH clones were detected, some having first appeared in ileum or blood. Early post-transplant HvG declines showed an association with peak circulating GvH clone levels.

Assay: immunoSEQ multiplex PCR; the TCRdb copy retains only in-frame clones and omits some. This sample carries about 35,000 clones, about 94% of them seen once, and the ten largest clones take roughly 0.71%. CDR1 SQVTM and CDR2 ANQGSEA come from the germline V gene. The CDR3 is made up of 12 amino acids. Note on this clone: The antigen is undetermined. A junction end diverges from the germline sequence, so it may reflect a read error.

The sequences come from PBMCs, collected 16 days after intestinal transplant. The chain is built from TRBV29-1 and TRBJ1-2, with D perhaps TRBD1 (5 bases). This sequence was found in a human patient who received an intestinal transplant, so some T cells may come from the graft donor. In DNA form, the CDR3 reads TGCAGCGTCGAAGGGGACCGCTATGGCTACACCTTC. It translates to CSVEGDRYGYTF.